Below are 5 T cell receptor beta chains sequenced from a single sample in a study of CD8+ T cells in alopecia areata. Treatment described: oral pan-JAK inhibitor, 5-10 mg twice daily. Reverse transcribed after extraction, RNA yielded cDNA as the sequencing template. Sequencing used immunoSEQ multiplex PCR; TCRdb keeps in-frame clones, though not all of them. In the table there are around 160,000 clones, about 60% of which are singletons. This sample comprised CD4+ T cells sorted from blood, obtained at week 24, from a patient treated with tofacitinib. These TCRs come from a human donor with alopecia areata.

The chain joins TRBV11-2 to TRBJ2-3, with a tentative D call TRBD2 (6 bases). CDR3 size: 14 residues. Germline V CDR1 and CDR2: SGHAT, FQNNGV. The V end lost 3 bases, the J end lost 6 bases, and 13 bases lay between the germline ends. The CDR3 spells CASSFGGTRDTQYF. Here the CDR3 DNA reads TGTGCCAGCAGCTTCGGGGGAACCCGCGATACGCAGTATTTT.

This sequence joins TRBV6-5 and TRBJ2-5, with D perhaps matching TRBD2 (6 bases). V was clipped by 6 bases and J by 1 base, with 15 bases between them. Germline V lookup: CDR1 MNHEY, CDR2 SVGAGI. This CDR3 is built from 15 residues. CDR3 bases: TGTGCCAGCAGCCGCACCAGACTAGGCCAAGAGACCCAGTACTTC. Its translation is CASSRTRLGQETQYF.

This chain connects TRBV25-1 to TRBJ1-6; TRBD1 agrees at 10 bases. V lost 8 bases, J lost 10 bases, and 5 bases stayed unmatched. The germline gives CDR1 MGHDK, CDR2 SYGVNS. The CDR3 totals 13 residues. CDR3 in amino acids: CASQGQGNSPLHF. The CDR3 DNA sequence: TGTGCCAGCCAGGGACAGGGGAACTCACCCCTCCACTTT.

This clone occurred a few times. The chain employs TRBV7-3 and TRBJ2-2; D unclear. Germline-derived CDR1 and CDR2 are SGHTA and FQGTGA. This CDR3 has 12 amino acids. The V and J ends lost 3 bases and 6 bases respectively, with 5 bases between them. CDR3 sequence: CASSFRAGELFF. Written as DNA, the CDR3 is TGTGCCAGCAGCTTTCGAGCCGGGGAGCTGTTTTTT.

This clone was observed a handful of times. V is TRBV29-1 and J is TRBJ2-7; 12 bases line up with TRBD2. Germline V CDR1 and CDR2: SQVTM, ANQGSEA. The CDR3 loop spans 15 amino acids. Trimming at V came to 5 bases and at J to 2 bases, leaving 7 bases not matched to a gene. CDR3 amino acids: CSVRVTSGGTYEQYF. The DNA of the CDR3 is TGCAGCGTTCGGGTTACTAGCGGGGGGACCTACGAGCAGTACTTC.